Listed below are T cell receptor beta chains from one sample, sequenced in a study of spatial heterogeneity in lung cancer. Each CDR3 protein gets one entry after TCRdb re-called the 5' RACE reads with MiXCR. The table shows about 5,700 distinct CDR3 sequences, with roughly an eighth occurring only once. Sequenced material: lung tumor tissue, taken at surgery. These TCRs come from a female donor with early-stage non-small cell lung cancer. Each CDR3 is given with its conserved first and last residue. D genes are given only for firm matches. Not all rows give a size; the values are once, few, many and, for expanded clones, a class.

CDR3 DNA	CDR3 protein	D gene	clone size	V gene	J gene
TGTGCCAGCACTAACCTTCTGTCCCGAGGATCCCTCCACTTT	CASTNLLSRGSLHF	NA	NA	TRBV4-2	TRBJ1-6
TGTGCCAGCAGCTTGTCCCGACGGTCAGGTGAGCAGCCCCAGCATTTT	CASSLSRRSGEQPQHF	NA	many	TRBV7-2	TRBJ1-5
TGCGCCAGCAGAGTAAGCGGGCAGACCCTCGAGCAGTACTTC	CASRVSGQTLEQYF	NA	medium-sized	TRBV5-1	TRBJ2-7
TGTGCCAGCAGCCTCACAGGGGGCTTTAACACCGGGGAGCTGTTTTTT	CASSLTGGFNTGELFF	TRBD1	medium-sized	TRBV3-1	TRBJ2-2
TGCGCCAGCAGCCGGGACAGGACACAAGAGACCCAGTACTTC	CASSRDRTQETQYF	TRBD1	NA	TRBV5-1	TRBJ2-5
TGTGCCAGTAGCGGACAGTACCAAGAGACCCAGTACTTC	CASSGQYQETQYF	NA	medium-sized	TRBV19	TRBJ2-5
TGTGCCAGCAGCTTATCAGTTAACACTGAAGCTTTCTTT	CASSLSVNTEAFF	NA	many	TRBV7-2	TRBJ1-1
TGTGCCAGCAGTTCCTTCGCCTCAACATCTGGAAACACCATATATTTT	CASSSFASTSGNTIYF	NA	NA	TRBV12-3/TRBV12-4	TRBJ1-3
TGTGCCAGCAGCTCACGCGAGTCTTTCCCCCAGCATTTT	CASSSRESFPQHF	NA	medium-sized	TRBV7-2	TRBJ1-5
TGCGCCAGCAGCCAAACAGCGGGAGTGGGTGAGACCCAGTACTTC	CASSQTAGVGETQYF	TRBD2	medium-sized	TRBV4-3	TRBJ2-5
TGTGCCAGCAGCACCGAGCCTCAGCGGGCCGGGCAAGAGACCCAGTACTTC	CASSTEPQRAGQETQYF	NA	medium-sized	TRBV9	TRBJ2-5
TGTGCCAGCAGCCAAGATAGGGTCCCGACGGATATGCTCCACTTT	CASSQDRVPTDMLHF	NA	medium-sized	TRBV4-2	TRBJ1-6
TGTGCCAGCTCGGCAGAGGGTACGCAGTATTTT	CASSAEGTQYF	NA	medium-sized	TRBV28	TRBJ2-3
TGTGCCAGCAGTTCCGCTAGCGGGAGGGTTTTTATCTACAATGAGCAGTTCTTC	CASSSASGRVFIYNEQFF	TRBD2	many	TRBV27	TRBJ2-1
TGCAGCGTTGACACTTCTAGCGGCAACTACAATGAGCAGTTCTTC	CSVDTSSGNYNEQFF	TRBD2	many	TRBV29-1	TRBJ2-1
TGTGCCAGCAGTTTCGGGAGGCGGAATGGAGAGACCCAGTACTTC	CASSFGRRNGETQYF	TRBD2	NA	TRBV28	TRBJ2-5
TGCGCCAGCAGCTTGGAGCGAATCAACACTGAAGCTTTCTTT	CASSLERINTEAFF	NA	NA	TRBV5-1	TRBJ1-1
TGTGCCAGCAGCTTTCTTCCTAGCGGGACTAACAATGAGCAGTTCTTC	CASSFLPSGTNNEQFF	TRBD2	medium-sized	TRBV7-2	TRBJ2-1
TGTGCCACCAGGACAGGGGGCAACACCGGGGAGCTGTTTTTT	CATRTGGNTGELFF	TRBD1	many	TRBV19	TRBJ2-2
TGCAGCTCAAAGGTCGGGCCGGGGACAGATACGCAGTATTTT	CSSKVGPGTDTQYF	NA	medium-sized	TRBV29-1	TRBJ2-3
TGTGCCAGCAGCCAAGTGGGTAGCAACTCCTACGAGCAGTACTTC	CASSQVGSNSYEQYF	NA	many	TRBV4-2	TRBJ2-7
TGCAGTGCCAAGGGACAGTCTTTCTCCTACGAGCAGTACTTC	CSAKGQSFSYEQYF	TRBD1	many	TRBV20-1	TRBJ2-7
TGTGCCAGCAGCTTAACTAGTCCGCCAGATACGCAGTATTTT	CASSLTSPPDTQYF	NA	medium-sized	TRBV7-2	TRBJ2-3
TGCAGTGCTAGCGCGCTAGCGGGAGCCACAGATACGCAGTATTTT	CSASALAGATDTQYF	TRBD2	many	TRBV20-1	TRBJ2-3
TGTGCCAGCAGTTACTCGCTAGAGCGGACCTCCTACGAGCAGTACTTC	CASSYSLERTSYEQYF	NA	NA	TRBV6-2/TRBV6-3	TRBJ2-7
TGTGCCAGTAGTATCGCCCCTTTCTACGAGCAGTACTTC	CASSIAPFYEQYF	NA	NA	TRBV19	TRBJ2-7
TGTGCCACCAGTGATCCTCGCAGGGGCTACGAGCAGTACTTC	CATSDPRRGYEQYF	NA	many	TRBV24-1	TRBJ2-7
TGTGCCAGCAGCACCCGAGGGATCACAGATACGCAGTATTTT	CASSTRGITDTQYF	NA	medium-sized	TRBV11-1	TRBJ2-3
TGTGCCAGCACCGAGGCGTTTGGCTTCATGGGGACTGGGGCCAACGTCCTGACTTTC	CASTEAFGFMGTGANVLTF	NA	many	TRBV6-2/TRBV6-3	TRBJ2-6
TGTGCCAGCAGCATGACAGGACTAAACTATGGCTACACCTTC	CASSMTGLNYGYTF	NA	medium-sized	TRBV25-1	TRBJ1-2
TGTGCCAGCAGCTTGGCCGCTGGGGGGGAGACCCAGTACTTC	CASSLAAGGETQYF	NA	many	TRBV5-4	TRBJ2-5
TGTGCCAGCAGTTTACAGACATCAGGGACCCAGTACTTC	CASSLQTSGTQYF	NA	NA	TRBV12-3/TRBV12-4	TRBJ2-5
TGTGCCAGCAGCTTCCAATACAGGTCCCAAGAGACCCAGTACTTC	CASSFQYRSQETQYF	NA	medium-sized	TRBV11-3	TRBJ2-5
TGTGCCAGCAGCCAAGGAGGCGGGAGTGGAGCCAAAAACATTCAGTACTTC	CASSQGGGSGAKNIQYF	TRBD2	many	TRBV4-2	TRBJ2-4
TGTGCCAGCAGCCTCCTAGCGGGAGGTTTACGGGGGGAGCTGTTTTTT	CASSLLAGGLRGELFF	TRBD2	medium-sized	TRBV28	TRBJ2-2
TGTGCCAGCAGCGAGACTTATTATAATTCACCCCTCCACTTT	CASSETYYNSPLHF	NA	medium-sized	TRBV6-1	TRBJ1-6
TGTGCCAGCAGTTTCGGGGGCTCTAATGAAAAACTGTTTTTT	CASSFGGSNEKLFF	NA	once	TRBV12-3/TRBV12-4	TRBJ1-4
TGCAGCGTTGTCGGACTAGTCTCTAGCTCCTACAATGAGCAGTTCTTC	CSVVGLVSSSYNEQFF	TRBD2	medium-sized	TRBV29-1	TRBJ2-1
TGTGCCAGCAGTTTCCTTGGACAGGGTCGGATCTACGAGCAGTACTTC	CASSFLGQGRIYEQYF	TRBD1	medium-sized	TRBV27	TRBJ2-7